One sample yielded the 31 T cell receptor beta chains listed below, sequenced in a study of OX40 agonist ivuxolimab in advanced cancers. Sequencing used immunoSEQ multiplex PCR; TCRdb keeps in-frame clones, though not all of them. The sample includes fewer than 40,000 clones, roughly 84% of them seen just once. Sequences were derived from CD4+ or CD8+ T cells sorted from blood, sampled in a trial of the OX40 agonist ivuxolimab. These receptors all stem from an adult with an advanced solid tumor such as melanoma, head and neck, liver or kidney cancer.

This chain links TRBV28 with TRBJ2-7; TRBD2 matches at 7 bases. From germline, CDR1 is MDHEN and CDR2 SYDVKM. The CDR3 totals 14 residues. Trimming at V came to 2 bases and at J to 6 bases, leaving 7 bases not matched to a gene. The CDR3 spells CASSLGGEPFEQYF. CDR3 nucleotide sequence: TGTGCCAGCAGTTTAGGGGGGGAACCCTTCGAGCAGTACTTC. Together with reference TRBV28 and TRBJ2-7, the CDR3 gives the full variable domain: DVKVTQSSRYLVKRTGEKVFLECVQDMDHENMFWYRQDPGLGLRLIYFSYDVKMKEKGDIPEGYSVSREKKERFSLILESASTNQTSMYLCASSLGGEPFEQYFGPGTRLTVT.

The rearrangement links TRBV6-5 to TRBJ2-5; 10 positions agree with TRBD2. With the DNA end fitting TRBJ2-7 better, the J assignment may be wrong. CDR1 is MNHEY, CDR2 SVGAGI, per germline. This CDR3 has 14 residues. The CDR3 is CASSYASGSYEQYF. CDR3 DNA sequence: TGTGCCAGCAGTTACGCTAGCGGGAGCTACGAGCAGTACTTC.

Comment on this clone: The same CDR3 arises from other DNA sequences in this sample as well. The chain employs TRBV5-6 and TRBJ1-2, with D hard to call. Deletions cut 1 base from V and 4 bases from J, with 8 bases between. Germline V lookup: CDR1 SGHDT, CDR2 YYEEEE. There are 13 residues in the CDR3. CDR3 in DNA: TGTGCCAGCAGCTTGCCGGGGTCCTATGGCTACACCTTC. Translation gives CASSLPGSYGYTF.

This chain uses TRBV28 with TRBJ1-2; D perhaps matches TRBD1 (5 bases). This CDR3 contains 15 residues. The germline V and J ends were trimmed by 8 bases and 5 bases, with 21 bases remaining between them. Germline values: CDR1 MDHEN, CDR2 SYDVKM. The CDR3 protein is CASDPRGLGQYGYTF. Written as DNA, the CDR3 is TGTGCCAGCGACCCTCGTGGGCTGGGGCAGTATGGCTACACCTTC.

The DNA of the CDR3 is TGTGCCAGCAGTTTAGGAACAGGGGAGACCTACGAGCAGTACTTC. Protein sequence: CASSLGTGETYEQYF. V gene TRBV6-5 combines with J gene TRBJ2-7; the match to TRBD1 covers 7 bases. The CDR3 has 15 residues. In germline, CDR1 is MNHEY, CDR2 SVGAGI. After removal of 4 bases from V and 2 bases from J, the junction contained 8 bases not matched to a gene.

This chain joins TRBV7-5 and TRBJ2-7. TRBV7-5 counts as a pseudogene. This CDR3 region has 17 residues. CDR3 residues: CARTTGYGLGHAYEQYF. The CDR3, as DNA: TGTGCCAGAACCACGGGGTATGGGTTGGGGCACGCCTACGAGCAGTACTTC.

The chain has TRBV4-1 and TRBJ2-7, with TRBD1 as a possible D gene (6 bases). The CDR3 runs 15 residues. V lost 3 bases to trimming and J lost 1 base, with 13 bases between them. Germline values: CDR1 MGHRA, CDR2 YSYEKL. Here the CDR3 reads CASSHTGPGSYEQYF. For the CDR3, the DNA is TGCGCCAGCAGCCACACAGGGCCCGGATCCTACGAGCAGTACTTC.

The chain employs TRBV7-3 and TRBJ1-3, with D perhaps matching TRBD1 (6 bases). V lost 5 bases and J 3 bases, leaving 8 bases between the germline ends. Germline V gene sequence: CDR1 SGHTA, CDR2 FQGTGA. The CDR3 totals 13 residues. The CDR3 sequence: CASSPGVGNTIYF. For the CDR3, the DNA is TGTGCCAGCAGCCCAGGGGTTGGAAACACCATATATTTT.

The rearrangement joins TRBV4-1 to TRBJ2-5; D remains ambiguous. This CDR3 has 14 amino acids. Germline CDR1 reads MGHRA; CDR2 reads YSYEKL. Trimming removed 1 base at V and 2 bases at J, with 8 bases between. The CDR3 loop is CASSQGVRQETQYF. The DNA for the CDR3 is TGCGCCAGCAGCCAAGGAGTAAGGCAAGAGACCCAGTACTTC.

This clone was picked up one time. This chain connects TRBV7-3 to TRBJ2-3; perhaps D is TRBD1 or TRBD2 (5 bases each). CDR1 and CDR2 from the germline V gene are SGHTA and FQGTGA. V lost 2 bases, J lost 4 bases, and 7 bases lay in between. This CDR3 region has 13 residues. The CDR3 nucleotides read TGTGCCAGCAGCTTAGTGGGGGCAGATACGCAGTATTTT. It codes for CASSLVGADTQYF.

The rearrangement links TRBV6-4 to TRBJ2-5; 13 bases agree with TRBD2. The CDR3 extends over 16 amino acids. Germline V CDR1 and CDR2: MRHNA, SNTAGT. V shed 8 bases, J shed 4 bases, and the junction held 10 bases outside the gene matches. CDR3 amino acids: CASPTSGRARVETQYF. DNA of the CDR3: TGTGCCAGCCCCACTAGCGGGAGGGCGAGGGTAGAGACCCAGTACTTC.

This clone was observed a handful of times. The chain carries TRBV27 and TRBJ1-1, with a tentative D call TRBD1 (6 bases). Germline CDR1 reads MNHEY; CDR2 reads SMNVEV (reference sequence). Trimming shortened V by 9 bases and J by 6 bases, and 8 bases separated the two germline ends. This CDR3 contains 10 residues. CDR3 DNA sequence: TGTGCCAGTTGGGGGCCTGAAGCTTTCTTT. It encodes CASWGPEAFF.

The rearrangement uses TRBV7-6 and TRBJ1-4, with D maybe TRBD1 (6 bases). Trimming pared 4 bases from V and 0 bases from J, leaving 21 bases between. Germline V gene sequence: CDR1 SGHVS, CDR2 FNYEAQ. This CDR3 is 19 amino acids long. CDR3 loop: CASSYRPPQGPATNEKLFF. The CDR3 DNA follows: TGTGCCAGCAGCTACCGCCCGCCACAGGGCCCCGCAACTAATGAAAAACTGTTTTTT.

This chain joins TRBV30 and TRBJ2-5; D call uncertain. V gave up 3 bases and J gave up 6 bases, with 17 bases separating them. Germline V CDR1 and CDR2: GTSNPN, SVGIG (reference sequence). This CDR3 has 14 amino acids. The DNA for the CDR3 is TGTGCCTGGAGGGACCCCCTCACTATGAAGACCCAGTACTTC. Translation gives CAWRDPLTMKTQYF.

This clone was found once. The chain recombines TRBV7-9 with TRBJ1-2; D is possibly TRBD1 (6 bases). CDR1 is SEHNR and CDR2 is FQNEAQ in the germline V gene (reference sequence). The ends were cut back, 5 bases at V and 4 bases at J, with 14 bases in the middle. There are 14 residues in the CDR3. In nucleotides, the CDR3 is TGTGCCAGCAGCGGCAGGGGCCCCCTCTATGGCTACACCTTC. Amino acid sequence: CASSGRGPLYGYTF. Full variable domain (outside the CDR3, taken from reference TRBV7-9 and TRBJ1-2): DTGVSQNPRHKITKRGQNVTFRCDPISEHNRLYWYRQTLGQGPEFLTYFQNEAQLEKSRLLSDRFSAERPKGSFSTLEIQRTEQGDSAMYLCASSGRGPLYGYTFGSGTRLTVV.

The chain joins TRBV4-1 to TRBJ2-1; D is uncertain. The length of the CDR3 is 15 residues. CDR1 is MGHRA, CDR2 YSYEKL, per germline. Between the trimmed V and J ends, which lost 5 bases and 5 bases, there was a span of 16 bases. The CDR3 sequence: CASSDVRLINNEQFF. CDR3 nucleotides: TGCGCCAGCAGCGACGTCCGGCTAATTAACAATGAGCAGTTCTTC.

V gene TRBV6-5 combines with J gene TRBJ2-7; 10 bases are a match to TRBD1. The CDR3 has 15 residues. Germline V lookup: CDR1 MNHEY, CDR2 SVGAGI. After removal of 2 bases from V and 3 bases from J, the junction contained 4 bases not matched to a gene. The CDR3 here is CASSYAGQGIYEQYF. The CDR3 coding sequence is TGTGCCAGCAGTTACGCGGGACAGGGGATCTACGAGCAGTACTTC.

CDR3 loop: CASSQDSQGRDEQYF. For the CDR3, the DNA is TGCGCCAGCAGCCAAGATAGCCAGGGAAGGGACGAGCAGTACTTC. The V call is TRBV4-3, the J call TRBJ2-7; perhaps TRBD1 as D (5 bases). CDR1 and CDR2 (germline): LGHNA, YSLEER. This CDR3 comprises 15 residues. Trimming removed 0 bases at V and 5 bases at J, with 14 bases between.

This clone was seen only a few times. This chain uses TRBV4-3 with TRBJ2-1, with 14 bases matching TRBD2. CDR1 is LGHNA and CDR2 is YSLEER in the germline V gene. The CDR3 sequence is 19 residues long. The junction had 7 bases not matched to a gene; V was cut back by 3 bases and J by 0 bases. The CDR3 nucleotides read TGCGCCAGCAGCCACCCTACCGGGACTAGCGGGGGCTCCTACAATGAGCAGTTCTTC. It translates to CASSHPTGTSGGSYNEQFF.

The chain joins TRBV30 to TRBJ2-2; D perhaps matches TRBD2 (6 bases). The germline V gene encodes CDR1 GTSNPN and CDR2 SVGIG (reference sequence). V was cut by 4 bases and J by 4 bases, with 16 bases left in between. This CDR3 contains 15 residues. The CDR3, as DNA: TGTGCCTGGACCCCTGGGACTTCCTCCACCGGGGAGCTGTTTTTT. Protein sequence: CAWTPGTSSTGELFF.

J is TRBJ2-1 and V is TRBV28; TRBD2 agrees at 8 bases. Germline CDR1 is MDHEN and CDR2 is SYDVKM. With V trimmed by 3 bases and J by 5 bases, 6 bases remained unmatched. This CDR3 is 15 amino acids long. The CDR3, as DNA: TGTGCCAGCAGTTTCATTAGCGGGACGAACAATGAGCAGTTCTTC. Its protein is CASSFISGTNNEQFF.

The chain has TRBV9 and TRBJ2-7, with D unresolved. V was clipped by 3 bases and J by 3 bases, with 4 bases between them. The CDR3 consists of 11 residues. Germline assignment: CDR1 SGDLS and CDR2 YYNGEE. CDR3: CASSEGYEQYF. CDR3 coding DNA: TGTGCCAGCAGCGAAGGCTACGAGCAGTACTTC.

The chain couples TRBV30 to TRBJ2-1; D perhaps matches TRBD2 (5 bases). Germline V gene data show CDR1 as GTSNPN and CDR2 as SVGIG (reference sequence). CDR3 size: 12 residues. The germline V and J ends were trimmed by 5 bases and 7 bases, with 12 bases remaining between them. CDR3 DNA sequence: TGTGCCTGGTGCCCGGACTGGAATGAGCAGTTCTTC. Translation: CAWCPDWNEQFF.

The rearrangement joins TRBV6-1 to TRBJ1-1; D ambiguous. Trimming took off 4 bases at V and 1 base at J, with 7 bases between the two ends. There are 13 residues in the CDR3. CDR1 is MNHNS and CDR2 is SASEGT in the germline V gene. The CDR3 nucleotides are TGTGCCAGCAGTGGGAAGGAGAACACTGAAGCTTTCTTT. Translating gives CASSGKENTEAFF.

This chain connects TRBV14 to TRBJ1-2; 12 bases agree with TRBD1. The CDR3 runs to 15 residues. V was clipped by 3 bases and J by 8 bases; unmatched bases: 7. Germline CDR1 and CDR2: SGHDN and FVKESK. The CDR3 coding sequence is TGTGCCAGCAGCCAGCCGGGACAGGGGGCTTGGGGCTACACCTTC. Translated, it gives CASSQPGQGAWGYTF.

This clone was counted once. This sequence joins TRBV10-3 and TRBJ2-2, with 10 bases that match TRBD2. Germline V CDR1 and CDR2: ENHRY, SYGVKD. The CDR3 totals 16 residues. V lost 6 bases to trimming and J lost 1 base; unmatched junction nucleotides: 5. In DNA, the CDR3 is TGTGCCATCAGGAAAACTAGCGGGAAGAACACCGGGGAGCTGTTTTTT. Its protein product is CAIRKTSGKNTGELFF.

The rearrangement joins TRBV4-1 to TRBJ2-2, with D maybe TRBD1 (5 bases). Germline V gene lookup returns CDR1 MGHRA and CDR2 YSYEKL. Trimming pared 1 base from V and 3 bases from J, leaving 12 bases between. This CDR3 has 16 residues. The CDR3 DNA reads TGCGCCAGCAGCCAAGTTTTAACAGGTCACACCGGGGAGCTGTTTTTT. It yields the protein CASSQVLTGHTGELFF.

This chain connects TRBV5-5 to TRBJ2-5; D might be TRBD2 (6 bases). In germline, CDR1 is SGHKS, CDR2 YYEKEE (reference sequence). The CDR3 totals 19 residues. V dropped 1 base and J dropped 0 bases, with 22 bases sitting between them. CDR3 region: CASSLREAVRIGYQETQYF. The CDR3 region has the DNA TGTGCCAGCAGCTTGAGGGAGGCAGTTCGTATCGGGTACCAAGAGACCCAGTACTTC.

CDR3: CASRRDRSTDTQYF. The CDR3 DNA reads as TGTGCCAGCAGGAGGGACAGAAGCACAGATACGCAGTATTTT. The rearrangement links TRBV2 to TRBJ2-3, with TRBD1 identical over 7 bases. Germline assignment: CDR1 SNHLY and CDR2 FYNNEI. Unmatched junction bases numbered 3, after V lost 6 bases and J lost 0 bases. The CDR3 has 14 amino acids.

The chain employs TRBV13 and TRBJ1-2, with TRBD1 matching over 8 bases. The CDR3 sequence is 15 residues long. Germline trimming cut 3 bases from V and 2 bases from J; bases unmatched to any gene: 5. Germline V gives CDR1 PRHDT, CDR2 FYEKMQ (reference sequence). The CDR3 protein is CASSFEAGGNYGYTF. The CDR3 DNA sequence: TGTGCCAGCAGCTTTGAGGCAGGGGGCAACTATGGCTACACCTTC.

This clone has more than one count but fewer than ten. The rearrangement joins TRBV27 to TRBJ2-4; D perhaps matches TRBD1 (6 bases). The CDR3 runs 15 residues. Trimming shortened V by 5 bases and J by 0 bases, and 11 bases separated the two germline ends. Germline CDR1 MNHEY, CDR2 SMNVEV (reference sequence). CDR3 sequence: CASSQNRVAKNIQYF. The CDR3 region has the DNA TGTGCCAGCAGTCAAAACAGGGTAGCCAAAAACATTCAGTACTTC.